The T cell receptor beta chain under discussion was sequenced for a study of memory CD4+ T cells and cytomegalovirus serostatus. This CDR3 has 14 amino acids. Germline assignment: CDR1 SGHRS and CDR2 YFSETQ. V lost 3 bases, J lost 4 bases, and 2 bases stayed unmatched. Clones were read by immunoSEQ multiplex PCR, and TCRdb kept only the in-frame ones, dropping some. The sample lists roughly 76,000 clones, about 73% occurring once. Single viable CD3+CD4+CD8-CD45RO+ cells were sorted as the memory CD4+ T cells. The chain employs TRBV5-1 and TRBJ2-1; 9 bases fit TRBD2. The source is an adult in good health and CMV-seropositive. The sample taken for sequencing was memory CD4+ T cells from blood. CDR3 bases: TGCGCCAGCAGCTCGGGACTAGCTTACAATGAGCAGTTCTTC. Its translation: CASSSGLAYNEQFF.